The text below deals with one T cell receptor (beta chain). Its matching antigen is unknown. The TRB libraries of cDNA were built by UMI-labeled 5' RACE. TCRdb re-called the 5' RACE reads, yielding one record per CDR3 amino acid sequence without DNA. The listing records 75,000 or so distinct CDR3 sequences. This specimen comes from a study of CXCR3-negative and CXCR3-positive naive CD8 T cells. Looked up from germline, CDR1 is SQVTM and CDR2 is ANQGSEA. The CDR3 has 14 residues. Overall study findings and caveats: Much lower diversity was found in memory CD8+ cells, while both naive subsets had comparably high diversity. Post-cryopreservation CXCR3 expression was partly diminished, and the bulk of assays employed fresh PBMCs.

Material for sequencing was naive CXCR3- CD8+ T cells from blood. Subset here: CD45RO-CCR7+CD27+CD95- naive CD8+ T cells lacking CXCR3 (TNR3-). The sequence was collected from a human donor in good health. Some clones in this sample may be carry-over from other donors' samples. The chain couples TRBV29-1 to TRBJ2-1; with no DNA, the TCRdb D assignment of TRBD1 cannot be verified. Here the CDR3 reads CSVARQGLVNEQFF.